A selection of T cell receptor beta chains follows, all from one sample in a study of blood T cell repertoires in COVID-19. The assay was immunoSEQ multiplex PCR, and TCRdb's table has in-frame clones only and misses some. The sample yields roughly 200,000 clones, more than 85% seen once. Sequencing was performed on PBMCs or T cells enriched from blood (not recorded which). The source of these receptors is a woman in her 40s in a cohort exposed to, infected with or recovered from COVID-19 (not recorded which). CDR3s include the opening cysteine and the closing phenylalanine or tryptophan. D genes are given only for firm matches. Size is stated for part of the rows, as once, few or many counts, or as a class when the clone is expanded.

J,V,D,size,CDR3,DNA
TRBJ1-2,TRBV19,TRBD1,once,CASSRDRDIYGYTF,TGTGCCAGTAGTCGGGACAGGGACATCTATGGCTACACCTTC
TRBJ1-2,TRBV4-1,NA,NA,CASSQRSTNYGYTF,TGCGCCAGCAGCCAACGGTCGACAAACTATGGCTACACCTTC
TRBJ2-2,TRBV7-7,TRBD2,NA,CASSPTGDSGRWTGELFF,TGTGCCAGCAGCCCCACAGGGGATAGCGGGAGATGGACCGGGGAGCTGTTTTTT
TRBJ1-2,TRBV7-6,NA,NA,CASSLYPTANYGYTF,TGTGCCAGCAGCTTATACCCCACGGCTAACTATGGCTACACCTTC
TRBJ2-4,TRBV27,NA,NA,CASSLVGGAKNIQYF,TGTGCCAGCAGTTTAGTTGGGGGCGCGAAGAACATTCAGTACTTC
TRBJ2-3,TRBV7-6,TRBD2,NA,CASSLGLAGGTLDTQYF,TGTGCCAGCAGCTTAGGTCTAGCGGGGGGAACGCTTGATACGCAGTATTTT
TRBJ2-3,TRBV5-1,NA,NA,CASSKDNLDTDTQYF,TGCGCCAGCAGCAAGGACAACCTGGACACAGATACGCAGTATTTT
TRBJ2-3,TRBV7-2,TRBD1,NA,CASSPRVGQGPFHTQYF,TGTGCCAGCAGTCCCCGGGTCGGACAGGGGCCCTTTCATACGCAGTATTTT
TRBJ2-1,TRBV4-3,TRBD2,once,CASSQISGRGGEQFF,TGCGCCAGCAGCCAAATTAGCGGGAGAGGAGGTGAGCAGTTCTTC
TRBJ1-5,TRBV6-2/TRBV6-3,NA,NA,CASSFSPQGFGQPQHF,TGTGCCAGCAGTTTCTCCCCACAGGGATTTGGTCAGCCCCAGCATTTT
TRBJ1-2,TRBV4-1,NA,NA,CASSQARSALNYGYTF,TGCGCCAGCAGCCAGGCCCGCTCAGCACTAAACTATGGCTACACCTTC
TRBJ2-1,TRBV7-6,NA,NA,CASSLGRTSSYNEQFF,TGTGCCAGCAGCTTAGGCCGCACGAGCTCCTACAATGAGCAGTTCTTC
TRBJ2-7,TRBV11-2,NA,NA,CASSLGLTNEQYF,TGTGCCAGCAGCTTAGGCTTGACTAACGAGCAGTACTTC
TRBJ2-7,TRBV2,TRBD1,NA,CASSAGQGYYEQYF,TGTGCCAGCAGTGCGGGACAGGGATACTACGAGCAGTACTTC
TRBJ1-1,TRBV4-1,NA,NA,CASSLGSTEAFF,TGCGCCAGCAGCCTTGGGAGCACTGAAGCTTTCTTT
TRBJ1-1,TRBV6-5,NA,NA,CASSYSPSNTEAFF,TGTGCCAGCAGTTACTCCCCTTCGAACACTGAAGCTTTCTTT
TRBJ2-7,TRBV6-2/TRBV6-3,TRBD1,NA,CASSSPGQGAREQYF,TGTGCCAGCAGTTCGCCGGGACAGGGGGCCCGGGAGCAGTACTTC
TRBJ2-1,TRBV27,TRBD2,once,CASSSRGGSYNEQFF,TGTGCCAGCAGTTCCCGCGGGGGCTCCTACAATGAGCAGTTCTTC
TRBJ1-1,TRBV5-4,TRBD1,NA,CASSPPGTGNTEAFF,TGTGCCAGCAGCCCACCAGGGACAGGGAACACTGAAGCTTTCTTT
TRBJ1-5,TRBV12-3/TRBV12-4,NA,NA,CASSSQGNQPQHF,TGTGCCAGCAGTTCTCAGGGGAATCAGCCCCAGCATTTT
TRBJ2-6,TRBV5-1,NA,NA,CASSLDGTGANVLTF,TGCGCCAGCAGCTTGGACGGGACTGGGGCCAACGTCCTGACTTTC
TRBJ2-1,TRBV19,TRBD2,NA,CASSMVPGGTNEQFF,TGTGCCAGTAGTATGGTCCCGGGAGGTACGAATGAGCAGTTCTTC
TRBJ2-7,TRBV12-3/TRBV12-4,NA,NA,CASSPDTSDEQYF,TGTGCCAGCAGTCCGGACACCAGCGACGAGCAGTACTTC
TRBJ1-1,TRBV5-5,NA,few,CASSPTSPLRYTEAFF,TGTGCCAGCAGCCCCACTTCACCCCTTCGGTACACTGAAGCTTTCTTT
TRBJ2-6,TRBV27,NA,NA,CASSLGRGTGANVLTF,TGTGCCAGCAGTTTGGGCAGGGGTACTGGGGCCAACGTCCTGACTTTC
TRBJ1-2,TRBV5-1,NA,NA,CASSLNRDGYTF,TGCGCCAGCAGCCTAAACAGGGATGGCTACACCTTC
TRBJ2-7,TRBV28,NA,NA,CASSPAEGHEQYF,TGTGCCAGCAGTCCCGCGGAGGGTCACGAGCAGTACTTC
TRBJ2-7,TRBV4-2,TRBD2,NA,CASSQDSGTSGVYEQYF,TGTGCCAGCAGCCAAGATTCCGGGACTAGCGGAGTCTACGAGCAGTACTTC
TRBJ2-5,TRBV7-9,TRBD1,once,CASSLGLGDRGQETQYF,TGTGCCAGCAGCTTAGGTTTAGGGGACAGGGGTCAAGAGACCCAGTACTTC
TRBJ2-5,TRBV27,NA,NA,CASSFGAGSPQETQYF,TGTGCCAGCAGTTTCGGAGCGGGCAGTCCCCAAGAGACCCAGTACTTC
TRBJ2-1,TRBV6-2/TRBV6-3,NA,once,CASSYVDYNEQFF,TGTGCCAGCAGTTACGTAGACTACAATGAGCAGTTCTTC
TRBJ2-1,TRBV28,TRBD1,NA,CASSLGTGSYNEQFF,TGTGCCAGCAGTTTAGGGACAGGGTCCTACAATGAGCAGTTCTTC
TRBJ2-7,TRBV19,TRBD1,NA,CASGTGTVALEQYF,TGTGCCAGCGGGACCGGGACAGTCGCGCTCGAGCAGTACTTC